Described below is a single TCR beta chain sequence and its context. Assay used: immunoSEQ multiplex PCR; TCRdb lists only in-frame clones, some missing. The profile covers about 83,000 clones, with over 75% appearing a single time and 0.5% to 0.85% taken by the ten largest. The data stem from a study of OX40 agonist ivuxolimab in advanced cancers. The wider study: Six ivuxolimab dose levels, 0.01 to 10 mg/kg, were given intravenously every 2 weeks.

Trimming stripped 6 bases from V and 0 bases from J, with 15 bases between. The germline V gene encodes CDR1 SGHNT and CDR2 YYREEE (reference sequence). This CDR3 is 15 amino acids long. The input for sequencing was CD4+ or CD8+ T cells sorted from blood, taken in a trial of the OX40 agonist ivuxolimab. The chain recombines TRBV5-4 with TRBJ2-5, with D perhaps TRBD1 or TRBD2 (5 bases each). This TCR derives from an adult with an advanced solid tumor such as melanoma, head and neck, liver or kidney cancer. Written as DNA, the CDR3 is TGTGCCAGCATCCGGGACCCTGGGTACCAAGAGACCCAGTACTTC. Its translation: CASIRDPGYQETQYF.